This record concerns one T cell receptor (beta chain) sequence. Its antigen is unknown. Base qualities are missing; no much larger clone stands one base away. The time point label, read with the paper, signifies: cells obtained before transplantation from donor or recipient. CD3+CD4+ and CD3+CD8+ populations were FACS-sorted from unstimulated pre-transplant donor and recipient cells taken from spleen or lymph nodes. The method was the immunoSEQ multiplex PCR assay. For most patients, genomic DNA was isolated using the Qiagen DNeasy Blood and Tissue Kit and was shipped frozen to Adaptive Biotechnologies for TCR sequencing. For most patients, high-throughput TCR-beta CDR3 sequencing of genomic DNA was performed by Adaptive Biotechnologies. From the authors' description of their analysis: TCR sequencing data were retrieved from Adaptive's ImmunoSEQ software for 15 to 20 patients, whereas three other patients were processed with MiXCR and VDJtools. CD4 versus CD8 sorting errors were corrected by removing sequences found in both subsets at a frequency ratio below 5:1. CDR3 nucleotide sequences shared between donor and recipient were removed because their origin could not be assigned. At least 2-fold expansion over unstimulated cells and a minimum CFSE-low frequency of 0.002% (template counts) or 0.001% (read counts) were required for clones to be classified as alloreactive. Clones were considered mappable if detected in sequenced pre-transplant spleen, lymph node, or MLR CFSE-low populations of the donor or recipient. Cumulative frequency of alloreactive clones was calculated as a percentage of all sequences weighted by copy number. The immuneACCESS repertoire file appears here via TCRdb, limited to in-frame rearrangements. These files lack a portion of the clones; in checked studies, under half of the deficit traces to unresolved V genes, and the cause of the others is not known. That table furnishes V, J and clone size, whereas the DNA furnished D and trimming. The sample data list 77,000 or so clones, and around 95% of these were observed just once. The leading ten clones occupy around 0.51% of the sample.

The sample comes from a study of graft-versus-host responses after intestinal transplantation (dated by TCRdb to about 2021). Study-wide context: The transplants that recipients got were multivisceral, liver-intestinal, or isolated intestinal. Anti-thymocyte globulin induction was given to all recipients, followed by maintenance tacrolimus and steroids for 2 to 4 years. After intestinal transplantation, graft-versus-host and host-versus-graft alloreactive T cell clones were followed in the graft, circulation and bone marrow using bulk TCR-beta CDR3 sequencing. To identify alloreactive clones, pre-transplant mixed lymphocyte reaction products were sequenced and compared with unstimulated pre-transplant donor and recipient T cells. The cohort enrolled around 25 intestinal transplant recipients including one retransplant, and a few patients lacking pretransplant specimens were excluded. A peak of at least 4% donor T cells among recipient peripheral blood mononuclear cells was the definition used for donor T cell macrochimerism. Samples from a few later patients were sequenced in-house on an Illumina MiSeq with MiXCR processing rather than by the commercial service. What the study reported, not specific to this receptor: GvH clones were detected in recipient bone marrow, and some of these GvH clones were observed earlier in ileal mucosa or blood, consistent with an intestinal mucosal origin. The conclusions were limited by the relatively low number and heterogeneity of the intestinal transplant patients. In the allografts of patients with donor T cell macrochimerism, GvH to HvG T cell clonal ratios were high. Early after transplant, peak levels of circulating GvH clones were found to be associated with declines in HvG clones.

The sequences come from unstimulated CD8+ T cells sorted from spleen or lymph node cells, collected before intestinal transplant. This receptor was identified in a human donor who received an intestinal transplant.

The DNA reads as follows: TGTGCCAGCGCCGAGGGAACTGAAGCTTTCTTT. It encodes CASAEGTEAFF. The chain joins TRBV19 to TRBJ1-1, with the identity of the D gene unclear. V drops 9 bases and J drops 5 bases, leaving 10 bases in between. Based on the germline V gene (reference sequence), the CDR1 and CDR2 sequences are LNHDA and SQIVND. From its cysteine to its phenylalanine, the CDR3 spans 11 amino acids. The only DNA kept is the CDR3, 33 bases in frame from the first base.